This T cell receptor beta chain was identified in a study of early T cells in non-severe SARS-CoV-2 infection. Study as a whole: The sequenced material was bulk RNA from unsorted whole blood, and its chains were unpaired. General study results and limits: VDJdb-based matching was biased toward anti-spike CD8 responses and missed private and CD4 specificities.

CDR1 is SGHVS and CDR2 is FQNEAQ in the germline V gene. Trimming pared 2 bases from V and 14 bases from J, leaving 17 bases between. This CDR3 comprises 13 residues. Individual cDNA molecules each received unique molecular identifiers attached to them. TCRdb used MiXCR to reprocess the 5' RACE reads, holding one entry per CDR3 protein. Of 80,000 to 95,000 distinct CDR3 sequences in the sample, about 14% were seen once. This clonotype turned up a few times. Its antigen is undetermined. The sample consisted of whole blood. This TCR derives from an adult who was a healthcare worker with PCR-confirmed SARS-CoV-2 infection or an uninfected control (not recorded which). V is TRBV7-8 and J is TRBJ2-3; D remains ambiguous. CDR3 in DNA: TGTGCCAGCAGCTTAAAGGTGGACCTAGTGGCGTATTTT. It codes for CASSLKVDLVAYF.